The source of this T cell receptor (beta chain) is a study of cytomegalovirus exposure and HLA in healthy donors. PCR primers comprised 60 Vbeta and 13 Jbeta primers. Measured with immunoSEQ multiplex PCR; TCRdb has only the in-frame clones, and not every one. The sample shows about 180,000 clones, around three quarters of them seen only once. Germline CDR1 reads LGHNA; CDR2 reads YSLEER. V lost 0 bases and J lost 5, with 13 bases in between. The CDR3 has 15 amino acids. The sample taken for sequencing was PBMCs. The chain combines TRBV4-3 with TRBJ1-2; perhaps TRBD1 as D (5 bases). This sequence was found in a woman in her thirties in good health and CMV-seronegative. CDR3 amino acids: CASSQDRGTGYGYTF. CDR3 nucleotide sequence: TGCGCCAGCAGCCAAGATAGGGGCACAGGTTATGGCTACACCTTC.